This TCR beta chain was profiled in a study of CD8+CD57+ T cells in acquired aplastic anemia. Overall study context: DNA from sorted CD4+ and CD8+ cells averaged roughly 3.2 ug.

CDR3 and TCR beta VDJ profiling relied on genomic DNA as the template. TCRdb redid the calling of the reads with MiXCR, one entry per CDR3 protein. The data hold 60,000 to 75,000 distinct CDR3 sequences, with about 50% observed a single time. Germline V gives CDR1 KGHDR, CDR2 SFDVKD. The CDR3 length is 14 residues. Trimming left V 9 bases short and J 1 base short, with 13 bases between. V gene TRBV24-1 combines with J gene TRBJ2-3; tentative D call: TRBD2 (6 bases). Sequences were obtained from sorted CD4+, CD8+, or CD8+CD57+ T cells (not recorded which) from PBMCs. This receptor was identified in a human donor in good health, serving as a control. The CDR3 region is CATEAGLRTDTQYF. The CDR3 DNA reads TGTGCCACCGAAGCGGGCCTTCGCACAGATACGCAGTATTTT.